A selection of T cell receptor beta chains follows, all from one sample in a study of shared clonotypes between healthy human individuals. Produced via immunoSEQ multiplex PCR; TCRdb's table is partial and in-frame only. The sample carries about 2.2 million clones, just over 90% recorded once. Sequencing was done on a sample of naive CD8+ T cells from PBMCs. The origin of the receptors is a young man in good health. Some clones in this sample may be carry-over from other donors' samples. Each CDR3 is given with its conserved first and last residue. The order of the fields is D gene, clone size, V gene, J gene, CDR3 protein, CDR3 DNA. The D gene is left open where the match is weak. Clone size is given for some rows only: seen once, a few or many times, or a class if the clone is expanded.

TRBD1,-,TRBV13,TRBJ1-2,CASSLRTGGVLVPGYYGYTF,TGTGCCAGCAGCTTAAGGACAGGGGGAGTTCTCGTCCCCGGATACTATGGCTACACCTTC
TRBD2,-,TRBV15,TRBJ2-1,CATSRASGRGNEQFF,TGTGCCACCAGCAGAGCTAGCGGGAGAGGTAATGAGCAGTTCTTC
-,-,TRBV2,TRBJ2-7,CASSEGTALYEQHF,TGTGCCAGCAGTGAAGGGACAGCACTCTACGAGCAGCACTTC
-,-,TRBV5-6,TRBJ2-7,CASSSRRHPWYEQYF,TGTGCCAGCAGCTCACGGCGGCATCCATGGTACGAGCAGTACTTC
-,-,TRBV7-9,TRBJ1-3,CASSRVGRASGNTIYF,TGTGCCAGCAGCCGGGTTGGACGGGCCTCTGGAAACACCATATATTTT
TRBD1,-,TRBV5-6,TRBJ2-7,CASSDNRGQGFYEQYF,TGTGCCAGCAGCGACAATAGGGGACAGGGGTTCTACGAGCAGTACTTC
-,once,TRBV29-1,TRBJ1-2,CSAQANRGYTF,TGCAGCGCTCAGGCGAACAGGGGCTACACCTTC
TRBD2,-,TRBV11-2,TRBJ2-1,CASRDLGAGTSGAHNEQFF,TGTGCCAGCAGAGATCTAGGAGCCGGGACTAGCGGAGCCCACAATGAGCAGTTCTTC
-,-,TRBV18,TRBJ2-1,CASSPNRAMDEQFF,TGTGCCAGCTCACCAAACAGGGCCATGGATGAGCAGTTCTTC
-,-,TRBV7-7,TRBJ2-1,CASSLSGDNEQFF,TGTGCCAGCAGCTTATCAGGGGACAATGAGCAGTTCTTC
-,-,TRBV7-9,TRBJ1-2,CANERGRGYGYTF,TGTGCCAACGAACGGGGGCGCGGCTATGGCTACACCTTC
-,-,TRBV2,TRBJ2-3,CASKLSGVDTQYF,TGTGCCAGCAAACTTTCAGGTGTTGATACGCAGTATTTT
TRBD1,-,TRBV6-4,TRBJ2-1,CASSDGTALSYNEQFF,TGTGCCAGCAGTGACGGGACAGCCCTCTCCTACAATGAGCAGTTCTTC
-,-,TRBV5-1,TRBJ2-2,CASSSGVRTDTGELFF,TGCGCCAGCAGCTCAGGCGTTCGGACGGACACCGGGGAGCTGTTTTTT
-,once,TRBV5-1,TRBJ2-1,CASSLVPGDRNEQFF,TGCGCCAGCAGCTTGGTTCCAGGGGATAGGAATGAGCAGTTCTTC
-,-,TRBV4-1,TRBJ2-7,CASSQDHPGITYEQYF,TGCGCCAGCAGCCAAGATCACCCGGGGATTACCTACGAGCAGTACTTC
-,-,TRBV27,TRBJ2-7,CASSKPGPSLEQYF,TGTGCCAGCAGCAAACCGGGACCCTCCCTAGAGCAGTACTTC
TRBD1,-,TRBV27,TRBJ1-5,CASSAYRGGNQPQHF,TGTGCCAGCAGTGCATACAGGGGGGGGAATCAGCCCCAGCATTTT
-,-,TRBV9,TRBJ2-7,CASSASGGDYEQYF,TGTGCCAGCAGCGCCAGTGGGGGAGACTACGAGCAGTACTTC
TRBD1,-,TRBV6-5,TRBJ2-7,CATQDRRYEQYF,TGTGCCACCCAGGACAGGAGATACGAGCAGTACTTC
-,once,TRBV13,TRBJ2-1,CASSPRGQVGYNEQFF,TGTGCCAGCAGTCCCCGGGGTCAAGTTGGCTACAATGAGCAGTTCTTC
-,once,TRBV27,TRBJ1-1,CASSPRGGTEAFF,TGTGCCAGCAGTCCCCGGGGGGGAACTGAAGCTTTCTTT
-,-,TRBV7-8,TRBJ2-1,CASSLYASPSSYNEQFF,TGTGCCAGCAGCTTATATGCCTCACCCAGCTCCTACAATGAGCAGTTCTTC
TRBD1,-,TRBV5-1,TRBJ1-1,CASSLAGTGGKRTEAFF,TGCGCCAGCAGCTTGGCGGGTACAGGGGGTAAGAGGACTGAAGCTTTCTTT
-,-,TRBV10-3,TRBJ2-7,CATGGPSSYEQYF,TGTGCCACCGGGGGGCCTAGTTCGTACGAGCAGTACTTC
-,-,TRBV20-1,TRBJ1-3,CSAGLWNTIYF,TGCAGTGCCGGGTTGTGGAACACCATATATTTT
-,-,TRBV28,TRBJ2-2,CASSFRRLVENTGELFF,TGTGCCAGCAGTTTCAGGCGTCTAGTGGAGAACACCGGGGAGCTGTTTTTT
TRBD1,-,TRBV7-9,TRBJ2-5,CASSTGQGQETQYF,TGTGCCAGCAGCACGGGACAGGGGCAAGAGACCCAGTACTTC
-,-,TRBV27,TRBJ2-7,CASSQVGGMYEQYF,TGTGCCAGCAGCCAAGTCGGGGGCATGTACGAGCAGTACTTC
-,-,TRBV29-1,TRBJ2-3,CSVDGMLDTDTQYF,TGCAGCGTTGACGGTATGTTGGACACAGATACGCAGTATTTT
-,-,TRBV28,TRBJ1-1,CASSYAREAFF,TGTGCCAGCAGTTACGCACGTGAAGCTTTCTTT
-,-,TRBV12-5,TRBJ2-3,CASGHGGLTDTQYF,TGTGCTAGTGGTCATGGAGGTCTCACAGATACGCAGTATTTT
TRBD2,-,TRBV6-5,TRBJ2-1,CASSTLEREFNEQFF,TGTGCCAGCAGTACCCTCGAGCGGGAGTTCAATGAGCAGTTCTTC
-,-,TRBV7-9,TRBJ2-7,CASSSGTYEQYF,TGTGCCAGCAGCTCCGGGACTTACGAGCAGTACTTC
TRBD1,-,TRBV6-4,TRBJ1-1,CASSPTGKHTEAFF,TGTGCCAGCAGCCCGACAGGGAAGCACACTGAAGCTTTCTTT
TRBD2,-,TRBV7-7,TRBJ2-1,CASSLDVPGLAADNEQFF,TGTGCCAGCAGCTTAGACGTGCCGGGACTAGCGGCTGACAATGAGCAGTTCTTC
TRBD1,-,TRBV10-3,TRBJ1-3,CAISESRGDREVWGGGNTIYF,TGTGCCATCAGTGAGTCTCGAGGGGACAGGGAAGTTTGGGGTGGAGGAAACACCATATATTTT
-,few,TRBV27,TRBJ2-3,CASSLVGGTDTQYF,TGTGCCAGCAGTTTAGTGGGGGGCACAGATACGCAGTATTTT
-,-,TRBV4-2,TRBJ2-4,CASSPGLMLAKNIQYF,TGTGCCAGCAGCCCCGGGCTAATGTTAGCCAAAAACATTCAGTACTTC
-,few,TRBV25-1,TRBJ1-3,CASSEIGLHVPIYF,TGTGCCAGCAGTGAGATCGGCCTTCACGTTCCCATATATTTT
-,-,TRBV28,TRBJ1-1,CASRKTTGTITNTEAFF,TGTGCCAGCAGAAAAACTACAGGGACAATAACGAACACTGAAGCTTTCTTT
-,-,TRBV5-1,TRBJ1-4,CASSLGSYEKLFF,TGCGCCAGCAGCTTGGGCAGTTATGAAAAACTGTTTTTT
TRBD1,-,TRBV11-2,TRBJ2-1,CASSLWRGQGADEQFF,TGTGCCAGCAGCTTATGGCGCGGACAGGGGGCCGATGAGCAGTTCTTC
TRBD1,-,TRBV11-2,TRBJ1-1,CASSSPRTGKTEAFF,TGTGCCAGCAGCTCCCCCAGGACAGGGAAGACTGAAGCTTTCTTT
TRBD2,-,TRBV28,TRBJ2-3,CASSPAVLAGTDTQYF,TGTGCCAGCAGCCCCGCGGTCCTAGCGGGTACAGATACGCAGTATTTT
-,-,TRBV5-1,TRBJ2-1,CASSLAGTQQFF,TGCGCCAGCAGCTTGGCCGGGACACAGCAGTTCTTC
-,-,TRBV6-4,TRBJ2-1,CASSDSERPYNEQFF,TGTGCCAGCAGTGACTCAGAGAGGCCCTACAATGAGCAGTTCTTC
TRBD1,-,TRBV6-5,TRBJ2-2,CASRALGQITGELFF,TGTGCCAGCAGGGCCCTGGGACAGATAACCGGGGAACTGTTTTTT
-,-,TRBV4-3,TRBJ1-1,CASSPGLSDPEAFF,TGCGCCAGCAGCCCAGGTTTGAGTGACCCTGAAGCTTTCTTT
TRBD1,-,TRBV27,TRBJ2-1,CASSLSPGTGIYNEQFF,TGTGCCAGCAGTTTATCGCCCGGGACAGGGATATACAATGAGCAGTTCTTC
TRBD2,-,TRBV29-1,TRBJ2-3,CSAPSGTSTDTQYF,TGCAGCGCCCCTAGCGGTACTAGCACAGATACGCAGTATTTT
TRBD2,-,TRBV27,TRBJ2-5,CASSLLAGVKTQYF,TGTGCCAGCAGTTTGCTAGCGGGAGTTAAGACCCAGTACTTC
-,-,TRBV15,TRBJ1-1,CATNPGETNTEAFF,TGTGCCACCAACCCCGGGGAGACGAACACTGAAGCTTTCTTT
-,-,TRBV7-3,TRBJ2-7,CARGVLGGHSYEQYF,TGTGCCAGGGGGGTACTAGGAGGCCACTCCTACGAGCAGTACTTC
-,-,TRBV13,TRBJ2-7,CASSLFRVGYEQYF,TGTGCCAGCAGCTTATTCCGGGTGGGGTACGAGCAGTACTTC